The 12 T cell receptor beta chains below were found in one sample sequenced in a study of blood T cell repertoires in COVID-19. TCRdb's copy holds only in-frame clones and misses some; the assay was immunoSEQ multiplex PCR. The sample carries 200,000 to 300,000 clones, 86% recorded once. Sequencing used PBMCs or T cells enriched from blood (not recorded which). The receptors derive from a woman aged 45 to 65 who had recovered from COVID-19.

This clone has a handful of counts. The CDR3 bases are TGTGCCAGCTCACCGCTGGACAACTACTCTGGAAACACCATATATTTT. Protein: CASSPLDNYSGNTIYF. This chain links TRBV18 with TRBJ1-3, with a possible D match to TRBD1 (5 bases). The CDR3 covers 16 residues. Trimming pared 3 bases from V and 0 bases from J, leaving 12 bases between. Germline values: CDR1 KGHSH, CDR2 LQKENI.

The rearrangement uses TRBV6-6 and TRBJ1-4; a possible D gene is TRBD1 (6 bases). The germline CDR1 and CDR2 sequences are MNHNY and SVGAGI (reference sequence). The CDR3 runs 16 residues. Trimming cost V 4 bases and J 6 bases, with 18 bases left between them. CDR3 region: CASSSHSGDFDEKLFF. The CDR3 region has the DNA TGTGCCAGCAGTTCTCACTCAGGGGATTTCGATGAAAAACTGTTTTTT.

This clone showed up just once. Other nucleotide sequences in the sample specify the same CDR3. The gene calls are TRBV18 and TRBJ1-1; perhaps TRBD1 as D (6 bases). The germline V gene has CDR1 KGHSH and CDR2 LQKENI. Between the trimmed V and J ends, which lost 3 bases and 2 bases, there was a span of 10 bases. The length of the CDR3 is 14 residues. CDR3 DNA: TGTGCCAGCTCACCGGACAGCCTAAACACTGAAGCTTTCTTT. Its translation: CASSPDSLNTEAFF.

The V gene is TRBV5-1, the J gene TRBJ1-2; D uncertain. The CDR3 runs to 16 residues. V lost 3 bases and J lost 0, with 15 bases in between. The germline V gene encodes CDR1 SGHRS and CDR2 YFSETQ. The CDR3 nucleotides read TGCGCCAGCAGCTCCCCGGGGAGAAGAGCTAACTATGGCTACACCTTC. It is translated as CASSSPGRRANYGYTF.

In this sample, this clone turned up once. CDR3 sequence reads: CSVAGTVSSPLHF. In DNA, the CDR3 is TGCAGCGTTGCCGGGACAGTAAGTTCACCCCTCCACTTT. This sequence joins TRBV29-1 and TRBJ1-6, with 7 bases matching TRBD1. CDR1 is SQVTM, CDR2 ANQGSEA, per germline. V dropped 4 bases and J dropped 9; count of bases not matched to a gene: 6. The CDR3 covers 13 residues.

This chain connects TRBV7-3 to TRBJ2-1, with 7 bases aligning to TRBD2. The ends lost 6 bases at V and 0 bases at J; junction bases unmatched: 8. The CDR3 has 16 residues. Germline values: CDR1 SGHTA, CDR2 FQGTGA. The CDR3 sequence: CASSSLGEGSYNEQFF. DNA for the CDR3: TGTGCCAGCAGTTCCCTCGGGGAGGGCTCCTACAATGAGCAGTTCTTC.

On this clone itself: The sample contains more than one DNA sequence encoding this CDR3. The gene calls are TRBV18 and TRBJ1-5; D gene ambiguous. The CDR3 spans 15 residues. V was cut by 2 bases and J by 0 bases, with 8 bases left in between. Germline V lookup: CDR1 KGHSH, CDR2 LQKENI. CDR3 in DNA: TGTGCCAGCTCACCAGGAGGAGCTAGCAATCAGCCCCAGCATTTT. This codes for CASSPGGASNQPQHF.

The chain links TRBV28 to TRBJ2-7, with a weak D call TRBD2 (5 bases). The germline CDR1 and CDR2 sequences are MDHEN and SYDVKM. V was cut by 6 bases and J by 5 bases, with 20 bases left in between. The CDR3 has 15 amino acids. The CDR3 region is CASSPGEWGFDEQYF. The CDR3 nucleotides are TGTGCCAGCAGCCCCGGGGAGTGGGGTTTCGACGAGCAGTACTTC. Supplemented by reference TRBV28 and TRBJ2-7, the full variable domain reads DVKVTQSSRYLVKRTGEKVFLECVQDMDHENMFWYRQDPGLGLRLIYFSYDVKMKEKGDIPEGYSVSREKKERFSLILESASTNQTSMYLCASSPGEWGFDEQYFGPGTRLTVT.

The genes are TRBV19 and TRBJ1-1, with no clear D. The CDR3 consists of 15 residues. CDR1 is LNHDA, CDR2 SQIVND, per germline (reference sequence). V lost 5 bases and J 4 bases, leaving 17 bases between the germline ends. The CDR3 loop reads CASSDQQHLGTEAFF. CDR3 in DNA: TGTGCCAGTAGTGATCAACAGCATTTAGGCACTGAAGCTTTCTTT.

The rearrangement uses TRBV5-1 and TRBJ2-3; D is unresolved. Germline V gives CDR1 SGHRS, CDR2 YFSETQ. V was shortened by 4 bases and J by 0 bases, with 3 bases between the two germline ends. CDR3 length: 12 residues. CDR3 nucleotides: TGCGCCAGCAGCCTCAGCACAGATACGCAGTATTTT. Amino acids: CASSLSTDTQYF. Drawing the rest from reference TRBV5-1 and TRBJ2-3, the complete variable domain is KAGVTQTPRYLIKTRGQQVTLSCSPISGHRSVSWYQQTPGQGLQFLFEYFSETQRNKGNFPGRFSGRQFSNSRSEMNVSTLELGDSALYLCASSLSTDTQYFGPGTRLTVL.

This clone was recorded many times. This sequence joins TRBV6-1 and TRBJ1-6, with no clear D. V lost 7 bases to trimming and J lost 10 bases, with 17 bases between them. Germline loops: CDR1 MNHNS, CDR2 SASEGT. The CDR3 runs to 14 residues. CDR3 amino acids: CASTPLEAGSPLHF. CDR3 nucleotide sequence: TGTGCCAGCACACCGCTTGAGGCTGGGTCACCCCTCCACTTT.

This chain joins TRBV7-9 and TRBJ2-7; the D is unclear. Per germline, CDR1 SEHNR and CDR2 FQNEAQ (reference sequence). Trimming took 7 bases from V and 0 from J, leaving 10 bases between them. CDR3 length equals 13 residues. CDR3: CASTPYSSYEQYF. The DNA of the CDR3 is TGTGCCAGCACGCCCTACAGCTCCTACGAGCAGTACTTC.